The present TCR beta chain was sequenced within a study of human T cells and chemical hapten exposure. Across the whole study: Per-sample variation in TCR yield stemmed mainly from small pooled library volume differences. Study-wide results and limits: The number of TCRs over 1 in 1000 frequency stayed unchanged after DPC.

Library preparation tagged each individual cDNA molecule with a unique molecular identifier. Per the authors' pipeline: From approximately 20,000 to 700,000 TCRs were found per sample, with a median of 95,638. Via MiXCR, TCRdb re-called the 5' RACE reads, giving one row per CDR3 protein. V and J calls and clone size were set by TCRdb, not the authors. The repertoire holds about 81,000 distinct CDR3 sequences, more than 15% seen once, with over 6.5% in the top ten. A note on this clonotype: Its antigen is not known.

Losses at the gene ends were 6 bases for V and 8 bases for J; bases not matched to a gene: 11. The CDR3 sequence is 14 residues long. Total RNA extraction was carried out from unfractionated whole blood. The chain uses TRBV12-3 or TRBV12-4 and TRBJ1-2; 8 bases are a match to TRBD1. The clonotype was recovered from a female donor in good health. CDR3 sequence (DNA): TGTGCCAGCAGCCTCGGCAGGGGGCAAGGGGGCTACACCTTC. Its protein is CASSLGRGQGGYTF.